Shown below are 29 T cell receptor beta chains from a single sample sequenced in a study of blood T cell repertoires in COVID-19. Repertoires were generated with immunoSEQ multiplex PCR, while TCRdb's copy carries only in-frame clones and drops some. The sample contains a few hundred thousand clones, roughly 83% of which appear only once. The sample was peripheral blood. These receptors were taken from a man in his sixties who had recovered from COVID-19.

The chain combines TRBV2 with TRBJ2-7; D may be TRBD1 (5 bases). Trimming removed 1 base from V and 6 bases from J, with 13 bases in between. CDR1 is SNHLY, CDR2 FYNNEI, per germline. CDR3 length: 14 residues. The CDR3 DNA reads as TGTGCCAGCAGTGAAGGGGGCAGGGCGGCCGAGCAGTACTTC. Protein: CASSEGGRAAEQYF.

V and J are TRBV19 and TRBJ1-2; possible D gene TRBD1, 6 bases. The V end lost 6 bases, the J end lost 4 bases, and 12 bases lay between the germline ends. Germline CDR1 reads LNHDA; CDR2 reads SQIVND (reference sequence). The CDR3 has 13 amino acids. The DNA for the CDR3 is TGTGCCAGTAGCATCCTACAGGGCTATGGCTACACCTTC. Amino acid sequence: CASSILQGYGYTF.

This chain uses TRBV5-1 with TRBJ2-5, with TRBD1 matching over 7 bases. Germline CDR1 SGHRS, CDR2 YFSETQ. The CDR3 runs to 16 residues. Trimming at V came to 4 bases and at J to 1 base, leaving 10 bases not matched to a gene. The CDR3 loop reads CASSNRPTGRQETQYF. The DNA for the CDR3 is TGCGCCAGCAGCAACCGACCGACAGGGCGCCAAGAGACCCAGTACTTC.

The chain has TRBV5-1 and TRBJ2-1; a possible D gene is TRBD2 (5 bases). The CDR3 runs 15 residues. With 2 bases removed from V and 2 bases from J, the gap between germline ends came to 11 bases. Germline V gives CDR1 SGHRS, CDR2 YFSETQ. The CDR3 DNA reads as TGCGCCAGCAGCTTAGAGGGCAAACCCTACAATGAGCAGTTCTTC. Protein: CASSLEGKPYNEQFF.

The chain recombines TRBV19 with TRBJ1-1; TRBD1 matches 12 bases. Germline CDR1 LNHDA, CDR2 SQIVND (reference sequence). After removal of 8 bases from V and 5 bases from J, the junction contained 12 bases not matched to a gene. The CDR3 is 16 amino acids. The CDR3 here is CASQPRDRGRVTEAFF. Here the CDR3 DNA reads TGTGCCAGTCAACCCCGGGACAGGGGGCGCGTGACTGAAGCTTTCTTT.

The chain joins TRBV5-8 to TRBJ1-5; unclear D gene. The V gene lost 0 bases and the J gene lost 6 bases, with 13 bases spanning the gap. There are 15 residues in the CDR3. From germline, CDR1 is SGHTS and CDR2 YDEGEE. CDR3 protein: CASSLGGATGQPQHF. In DNA form, the CDR3 reads TGTGCCAGCAGCTTGGGGGGAGCTACGGGTCAGCCCCAGCATTTT. Together with reference TRBV5-8 and TRBJ1-5, the CDR3 gives the full variable domain: EAGVTQSPTHLIKTRGQQATLRCSPISGHTSVYWYQQALGLGLQFLLWYDEGEERNRGNFPPRFSGRQFPNYSSELNVNALELEDSALYLCASSLGGATGQPQHFGDGTRLSIL.

The V call is TRBV7-2, the J call TRBJ2-5; a possible D gene is TRBD1 (5 bases). Trimming removed 2 bases at V and 7 bases at J, with 17 bases between. Germline CDR1 SGHTA, CDR2 FQGNSA. CDR3 length: 15 amino acids. CDR3 residues: CASSLPRRADGTQYF. CDR3 nucleotide sequence: TGTGCCAGCAGCTTACCTCGCAGGGCCGATGGGACCCAGTACTTC.

The chain joins TRBV5-8 to TRBJ2-3; 7 bases line up with TRBD2. Germline CDR1 reads SGHTS; CDR2 reads YDEGEE. V lost 3 bases, J lost 0 bases, and 7 bases stayed unmatched. The CDR3 is 16 amino acids. The CDR3 bases are TGTGCCAGCAGCTGGGGAGGGGCAGCTAGCACAGATACGCAGTATTTT. Encoded protein: CASSWGGAASTDTQYF.

The chain employs TRBV6-6 and TRBJ2-3, with 9 bases that match TRBD2. Germline CDR1 MNHNY, CDR2 SVGAGI (reference sequence). V lost 11 bases to trimming and J lost 7 bases; unmatched junction nucleotides: 7. This CDR3 spans 12 amino acids. DNA for the CDR3: TGTGCCTGCCATAGCGGGAGTCATACGCAGTATTTT. This codes for CACHSGSHTQYF.

This clone was counted a single time. V and J are TRBV5-4 and TRBJ1-6; a weak D match, TRBD1 (6 bases). V was trimmed by 4 bases and J by 7 bases, leaving 12 bases between them. The CDR3 is made up of 14 amino acids. Germline CDR1 is SGHNT and CDR2 is YYREEE (reference sequence). The CDR3 reads CASSRRTVNSPLHF. In DNA, the CDR3 is TGTGCCAGCAGCCGCCGGACAGTGAATTCACCCCTCCACTTT.

The gene calls are TRBV11-2 and TRBJ1-1; D is perhaps TRBD1 (6 bases). V dropped 5 bases and J dropped 1 base, with 11 bases sitting between them. CDR3 length: 14 amino acids. CDR1 is SGHAT, CDR2 FQNNGV, per germline. The chain's CDR3 is CASSPGQTNTEAFF. For the CDR3, the DNA is TGTGCCAGCAGCCCCGGACAGACGAACACTGAAGCTTTCTTT.

The chain has TRBV15 and TRBJ2-1; 13 nucleotides match TRBD2. CDR1 is LNHNV and CDR2 is YYDKDF in the germline V gene (reference sequence). V trimming: 3 bases; J trimming: 8 bases; junction bases outside the gene matches: 7. CDR3 length equals 16 residues. This chain's CDR3 is CATSSPTSGRWYEQFF. The CDR3 DNA reads TGTGCCACCAGCAGCCCGACTAGCGGGAGGTGGTATGAGCAGTTCTTC. Full variable domain (missing parts from reference TRBV15 and TRBJ2-1): DAMVIQNPRYQVTQFGKPVTLSCSQTLNHNVMYWYQQKSSQAPKLLFHYYDKDFNNEADTPDNFQSRRPNTSFCFLDIRSPGLGDTAMYLCATSSPTSGRWYEQFFGPGTRLTVL.

This chain links TRBV28 with TRBJ2-3, with TRBD2 as a possible D gene (6 bases). The CDR3 has 12 residues. V was shortened by 5 bases and J by 5 bases, with 8 bases between the two germline ends. CDR1 and CDR2 from the germline V gene are MDHEN and SYDVKM. The CDR3 protein is CASSRGGDTQYF. CDR3 nucleotide sequence: TGTGCCAGCAGTCGGGGAGGAGATACGCAGTATTTT.

J is TRBJ1-5 and V is TRBV24-1; D is uncertain. Germline-derived CDR1 and CDR2 are KGHDR and SFDVKD. The V and J ends lost 3 bases and 3 bases respectively, with 17 bases between them. The CDR3 is 17 amino acids. The CDR3 spells CATSDLPGEGVNQPQHF. CDR3 DNA: TGTGCCACCAGTGATCTACCGGGAGAAGGAGTCAATCAGCCCCAGCATTTT.

The table lists this clone with a count of one. In the same sample, other DNA sequences code for this CDR3. CDR3 sequence: CASSLAGTGGGEQYF. The CDR3 DNA is TGTGCCAGCAGCTTAGCTGGGACAGGGGGCGGCGAGCAGTACTTC. The chain is built from TRBV7-2 and TRBJ2-7, with 12 positions matching TRBD1. The V and J ends lost 0 bases and 6 bases, in that order; junction bases with no gene match: 3. The CDR3 runs 15 residues. Germline CDR1 reads SGHTA; CDR2 reads FQGNSA.

The table lists this clone with a few counts. This sequence joins TRBV19 and TRBJ2-2; maybe TRBD2 (5 bases). V lost 5 bases, J lost 4 bases, and 11 bases lay in between. This CDR3 spans 14 amino acids. The germline CDR1 and CDR2 sequences are LNHDA and SQIVND (reference sequence). Here the CDR3 reads CASSGGRFTGELFF. CDR3 sequence (DNA): TGTGCCAGTAGTGGCGGGCGTTTCACCGGGGAGCTGTTTTTT.

This chain connects TRBV28 to TRBJ1-3; 9 nucleotides agree with TRBD1. In germline, CDR1 is MDHEN, CDR2 SYDVKM. V trimming: 1 base; J trimming: 5 bases; junction bases outside the gene matches: 3. CDR3 length: 15 residues. CDR3 sequence: CASSLSQGARNTIYF. DNA of the CDR3: TGTGCCAGCAGTTTATCACAGGGGGCTCGAAACACCATATATTTT.

This chain connects TRBV19 to TRBJ2-6; the D is unclear. Trimming stripped 6 bases from V and 0 bases from J, with 9 bases between. This CDR3 has 15 amino acids. The germline V gene has CDR1 LNHDA and CDR2 SQIVND (reference sequence). CDR3 DNA sequence: TGTGCCAGTAGACCTTCCTACTCTGGGGCCAACGTCCTGACTTTC. Translating it yields CASRPSYSGANVLTF.

The chain links TRBV2 to TRBJ1-2; 12 nucleotides match TRBD1. Germline CDR1 is SNHLY and CDR2 is FYNNEI. The CDR3 sequence is 15 residues long. The junction had 7 bases not matched to a gene; V was cut back by 6 bases and J by 5 bases. The CDR3 is CASRGGQGAFYGYTF. DNA for the CDR3: TGTGCCAGCAGGGGGGGACAGGGGGCCTTTTATGGCTACACCTTC. The full variable domain, with the rest looked up from reference TRBV2 and TRBJ1-2, is EPEVTQTPSHQVTQMGQEVILRCVPISNHLYFYWYRQILGQKVEFLVSFYNNEISEKSEIFDDQFSVERPDGSNFTLKIRSTKLEDSAMYFCASRGGQGAFYGYTFGSGTRLTVV.

The V and J genes are TRBV7-9 and TRBJ2-1, with D unresolved. CDR3 length: 12 residues. V was pared by 3 bases and J by 7 bases, with 7 bases between. Germline CDR1 is SEHNR and CDR2 is FQNEAQ (reference sequence). The CDR3 region is CASSLWPNEQFF. CDR3 DNA sequence: TGTGCCAGCAGCTTGTGGCCGAATGAGCAGTTCTTC.

The chain combines TRBV18 with TRBJ1-1, with 9 nucleotides matching TRBD1. Germline V lookup: CDR1 KGHSH, CDR2 LQKENI. V shed 2 bases and J 7 bases; nucleotides not matched to a gene: 11. This CDR3 region has 16 residues. CDR3 amino acids: CASSPAPGQGRGEAFF. The DNA for the CDR3 is TGTGCCAGCTCACCAGCACCGGGACAGGGAAGAGGTGAAGCTTTCTTT.

This sequence joins TRBV15 and TRBJ2-2, with 7 nucleotides matching TRBD1. CDR3 length equals 17 residues. The trim removed 0 bases at V and 4 bases at J, leaving 8 bases unmatched. Germline V gene lookup returns CDR1 LNHNV and CDR2 YYDKDF (reference sequence). Written as DNA, the CDR3 is TGTGCCACCAGCAGAGATAGGCCAGGGGGTGGCACCGGGGAGCTGTTTTTT. This translates into CATSRDRPGGGTGELFF.

In its sample, this clone was seen a few times. A junction end diverges from the germline sequence, so it may reflect a read error. The chain couples TRBV7-9 to TRBJ2-1; TRBD2 agrees at 10 bases. Germline-derived CDR1 and CDR2 are SEHNR and FQNEAQ (reference sequence). This CDR3 has 15 residues. CDR3 sequence reads: CASSLAAGGPLEQFF. As DNA, the CDR3 is TGTGCCAGCAGCCTAGCAGCGGGAGGGCCTCTTGAGCAGTTCTTC. Combining the CDR3 with reference TRBV7-9 and TRBJ2-1 gives the whole variable domain DTGVSQNPRHKITKRGQNVTFRCDPISEHNRLYWYRQTLGQGPEFLTYFQNEAQLEKSRLLSDRFSAERPKGSFSTLEIQRTEQGDSAMYLCASSLAAGGPLEQFFGPGTRLTVL.

Regarding this clone: This sample also contains other DNA sequences that code for the same CDR3. In DNA, the CDR3 is TGTGCCAGTAGTCCTGGACAGTCCTACGAGCAGTACTTC. Amino acid sequence: CASSPGQSYEQYF. The chain carries TRBV19 and TRBJ2-7, with D possibly TRBD1 on 6 matching bases. CDR1 is LNHDA and CDR2 is SQIVND in the germline V gene (reference sequence). With 5 bases removed from V and 1 base from J, the gap between germline ends came to 9 bases. The CDR3 length is 13 residues.

The J gene is TRBJ2-5, the V gene TRBV2; 8 nucleotides agree with TRBD2. Per germline, CDR1 SNHLY and CDR2 FYNNEI. The CDR3 is 14 residues long. V lost 8 bases, J lost 0 bases, and 5 bases stayed unmatched. Here the CDR3 reads CASAGGVYQETQYF. The DNA of the CDR3 is TGTGCCAGCGCGGGGGGTGTGTACCAAGAGACCCAGTACTTC.

The chain couples TRBV5-4 to TRBJ2-7, with 9 bases fitting TRBD2. From germline, CDR1 is SGHNT and CDR2 YYREEE (reference sequence). V shed 3 bases, J shed 2 bases, and the junction held 3 bases outside the gene matches. The CDR3 extends over 14 amino acids. The CDR3 here is CASSSAGGTYEQYF. The DNA of the CDR3 is TGTGCCAGCAGCTCGGCGGGGGGGACCTACGAGCAGTACTTC.

This chain links TRBV5-8 with TRBJ2-7, with TRBD2 matching over 15 bases. V shed 3 bases, J shed 4 bases, and the junction held 8 bases outside the gene matches. This CDR3 spans 17 amino acids. Looked up from germline, CDR1 is SGHTS and CDR2 is YDEGEE. The CDR3 is CASSSNSGTSGRYEQYF. The CDR3 nucleotides are TGTGCCAGCAGCTCTAATTCGGGGACTAGCGGGAGGTACGAGCAGTACTTC. The whole variable domain, remainder taken from reference TRBV5-8 and TRBJ2-7, is EAGVTQSPTHLIKTRGQQATLRCSPISGHTSVYWYQQALGLGLQFLLWYDEGEERNRGNFPPRFSGRQFPNYSSELNVNALELEDSALYLCASSSNSGTSGRYEQYFGPGTRLTVT.

The chain combines TRBV29-1 with TRBJ2-1; possible D gene TRBD2, 6 bases. V lost 4 bases to trimming and J lost 0 bases, with 10 bases between them. This CDR3 spans 14 amino acids. CDR1 is SQVTM and CDR2 is ANQGSEA in the germline V gene. The CDR3 DNA follows: TGCAGCGTTGGCGGCGGGGTCTCCTACAATGAGCAGTTCTTC. Protein product: CSVGGGVSYNEQFF.

The chain carries TRBV6-5 and TRBJ2-5; 9 bases match TRBD2. J was trimmed by 4 bases and V by 4 bases; bases with no gene match: 10. Germline CDR1 MNHEY, CDR2 SVGAGI. The CDR3 sequence is 16 residues long. Here the CDR3 reads CASSFSLAGGRETQYF. For the CDR3, the DNA is TGTGCCAGCAGTTTCTCCTTGGCGGGGGGGCGAGAGACCCAGTACTTC.